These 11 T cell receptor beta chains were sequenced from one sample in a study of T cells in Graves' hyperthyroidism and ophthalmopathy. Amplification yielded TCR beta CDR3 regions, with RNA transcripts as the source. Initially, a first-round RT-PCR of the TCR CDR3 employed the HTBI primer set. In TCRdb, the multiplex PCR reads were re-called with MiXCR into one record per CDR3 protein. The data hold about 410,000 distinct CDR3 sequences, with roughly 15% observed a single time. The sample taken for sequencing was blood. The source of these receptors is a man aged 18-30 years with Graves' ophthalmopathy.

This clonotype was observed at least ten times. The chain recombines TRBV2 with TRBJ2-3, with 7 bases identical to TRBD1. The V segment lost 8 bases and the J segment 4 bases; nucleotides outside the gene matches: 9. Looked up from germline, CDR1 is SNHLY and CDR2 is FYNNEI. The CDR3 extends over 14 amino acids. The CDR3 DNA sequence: TGTGCCAGCGCCCGGGACAGCGATTCAGATACGCAGTATTTT. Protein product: CASARDSDSDTQYF.

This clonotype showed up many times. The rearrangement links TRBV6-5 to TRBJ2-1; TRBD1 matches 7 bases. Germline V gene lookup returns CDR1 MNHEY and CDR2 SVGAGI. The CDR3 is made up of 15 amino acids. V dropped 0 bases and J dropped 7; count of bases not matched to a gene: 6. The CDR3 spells CASSYSTGMRNEQFF. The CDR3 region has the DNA TGTGCCAGCAGTTACTCGACAGGGATGCGGAATGAGCAGTTCTTC.

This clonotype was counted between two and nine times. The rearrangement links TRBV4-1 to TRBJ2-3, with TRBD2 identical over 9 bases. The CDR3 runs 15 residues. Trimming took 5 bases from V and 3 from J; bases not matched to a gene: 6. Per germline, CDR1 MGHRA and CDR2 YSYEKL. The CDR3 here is CASSLREGETDTQYF. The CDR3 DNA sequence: TGCGCCAGCAGCTTGCGGGAGGGCGAAACAGATACGCAGTATTTT.

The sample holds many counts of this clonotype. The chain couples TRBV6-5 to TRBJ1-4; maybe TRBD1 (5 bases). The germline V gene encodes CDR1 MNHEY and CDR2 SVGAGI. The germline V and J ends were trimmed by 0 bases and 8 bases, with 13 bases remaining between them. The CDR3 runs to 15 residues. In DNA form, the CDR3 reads TGTGCCAGCAGTTACTCAGGAGGGGAAGGGGAAAAACTGTTTTTT. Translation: CASSYSGGEGEKLFF.

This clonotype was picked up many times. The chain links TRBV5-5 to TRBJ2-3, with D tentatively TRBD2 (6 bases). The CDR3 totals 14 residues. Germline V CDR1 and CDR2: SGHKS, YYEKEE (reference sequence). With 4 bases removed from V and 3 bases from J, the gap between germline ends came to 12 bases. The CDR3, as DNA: TGTGCCAGCAGCCCCAGTCGGGGGACAGATACGCAGTATTTT. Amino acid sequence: CASSPSRGTDTQYF. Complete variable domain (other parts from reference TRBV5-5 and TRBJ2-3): DAGVTQSPTHLIKTRGQQVTLRCSPISGHKSVSWYQQVLGQGPQFIFQYYEKEERGRGNFPDRFSARQFPNYSSELNVNALLLGDSALYLCASSPSRGTDTQYFGPGTRLTVL.

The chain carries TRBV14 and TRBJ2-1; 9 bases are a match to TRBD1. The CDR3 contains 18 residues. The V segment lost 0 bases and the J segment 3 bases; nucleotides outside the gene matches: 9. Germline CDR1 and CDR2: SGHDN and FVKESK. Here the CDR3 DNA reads TGTGCCAGCAGCCAAGAAGGTTGGCGGACAGGGGACTACAATGAGCAGTTCTTC. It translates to CASSQEGWRTGDYNEQFF.

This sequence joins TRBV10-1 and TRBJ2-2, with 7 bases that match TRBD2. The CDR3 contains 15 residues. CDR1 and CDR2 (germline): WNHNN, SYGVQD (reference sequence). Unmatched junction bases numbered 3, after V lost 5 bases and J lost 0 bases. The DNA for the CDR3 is TGCGCCAGCAGTCCCGCGGGGGCGAACACCGGGGAGCTGTTTTTT. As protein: CASSPAGANTGELFF.

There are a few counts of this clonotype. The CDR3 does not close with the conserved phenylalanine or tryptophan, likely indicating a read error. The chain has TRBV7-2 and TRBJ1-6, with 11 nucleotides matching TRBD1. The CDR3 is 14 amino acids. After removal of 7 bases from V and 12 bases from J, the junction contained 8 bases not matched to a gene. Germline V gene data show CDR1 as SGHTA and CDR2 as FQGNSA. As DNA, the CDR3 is TGTGCCAGCATCCAGGACAGGGGGCTTAGACCCCTCCACCTT. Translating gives CASIQDRGLRPLHL.

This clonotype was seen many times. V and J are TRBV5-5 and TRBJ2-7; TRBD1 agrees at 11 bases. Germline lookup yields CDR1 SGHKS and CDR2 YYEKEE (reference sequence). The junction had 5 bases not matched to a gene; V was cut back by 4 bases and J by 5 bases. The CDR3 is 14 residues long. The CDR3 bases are TGTGCCAGCAGCGGCCGGGACAGGGGGAACGAGCAGTACTTC. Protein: CASSGRDRGNEQYF.

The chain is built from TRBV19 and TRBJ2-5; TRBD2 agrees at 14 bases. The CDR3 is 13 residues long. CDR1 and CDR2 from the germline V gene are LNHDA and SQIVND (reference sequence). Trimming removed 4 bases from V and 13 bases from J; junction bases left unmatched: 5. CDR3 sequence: CASSTGTSGRRYF. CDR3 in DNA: TGTGCCAGTAGTACCGGGACTAGCGGGAGACGGTACTTC.

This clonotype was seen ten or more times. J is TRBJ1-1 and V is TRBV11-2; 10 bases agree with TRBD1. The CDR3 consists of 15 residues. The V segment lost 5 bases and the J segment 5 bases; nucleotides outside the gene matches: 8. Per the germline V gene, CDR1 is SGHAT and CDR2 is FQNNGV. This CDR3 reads CASSGLGQGVTEAFF. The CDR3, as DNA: TGTGCCAGCAGCGGGTTAGGACAGGGGGTTACTGAAGCTTTCTTT.